The clone carrying this T cell receptor (beta chain) was counted ten times or more. These data originate in a study of Graves' ophthalmopathy and Graves' hyperthyroidism. Germline V CDR1 and CDR2: SGHTA, FQGNSA. The trim removed 3 bases at V and 2 bases at J, leaving 1 base unmatched. The length of the CDR3 is 14 residues. It was from about 10 ml of fresh peripheral blood that the PBMCs came. Amplifying from RNA transcripts, the study obtained TCR beta CDR3 regions. HTBI primers were used in a first-round RT-PCR, which preceded a second-round multiplex PCR. In TCRdb, the multiplex PCR reads were re-called with MiXCR into one record per CDR3 protein. The repertoire holds about 740,000 distinct CDR3 sequences, with approximately 40% as singletons.

This sequence originates from an adult man with Graves' ophthalmopathy. This rearrangement joins TRBV7-2 to TRBJ2-7; 10 bases match TRBD2. Sample: peripheral blood. CDR3 region: CASSLSGGAYEQYF. The CDR3 DNA is TGTGCCAGCAGCTTGAGCGGGGGGGCCTACGAGCAGTACTTC.